This T cell receptor (beta chain) was identified in a study of T cells in Graves' hyperthyroidism and ophthalmopathy. Across the study: Staff took peripheral blood when the initial diagnosis was made, before any treatment began.

The study, taken as a whole, reports: Through a model of 13 V-J features, ophthalmopathy was separated from stable hyperthyroidism.

This clonotype showed up many times. Its antigen remains unknown. Template material for amplifying TCR beta CDR3 regions consisted of RNA transcripts. The HTBI set primed first-round TCR CDR3 RT-PCR. Each CDR3 protein is one row after TCRdb ran MiXCR on the multiplex PCR reads. The sample carries about 250,000 distinct CDR3 sequences, 24% recorded once. Per germline, CDR1 MNHEY and CDR2 SMNVEV (reference sequence). The CDR3 runs to 18 residues. The ends were cut back, 6 bases at V and 4 bases at J, with 25 bases in the middle. The V and J genes are TRBV27 and TRBJ2-1, with D possibly being TRBD1 (7 bases). Specimen: blood. The receptor was derived from a middle-aged woman with Graves' ophthalmopathy. Written as DNA, the CDR3 is TGTGCCAGCAGCCATACAGGGGTCAGCGGGCAATCATACAATGAGCAGTTCTTC. Its protein product is CASSHTGVSGQSYNEQFF.